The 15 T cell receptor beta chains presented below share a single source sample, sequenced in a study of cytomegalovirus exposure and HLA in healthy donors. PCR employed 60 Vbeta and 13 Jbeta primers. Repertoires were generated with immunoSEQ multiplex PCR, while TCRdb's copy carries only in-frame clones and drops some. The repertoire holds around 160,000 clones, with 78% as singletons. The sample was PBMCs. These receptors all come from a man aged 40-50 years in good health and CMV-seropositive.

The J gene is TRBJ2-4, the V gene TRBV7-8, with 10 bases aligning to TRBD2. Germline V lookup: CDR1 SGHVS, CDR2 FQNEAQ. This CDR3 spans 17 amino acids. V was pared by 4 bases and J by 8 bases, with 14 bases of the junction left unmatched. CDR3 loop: CASSSQSGRGRGDIQYF. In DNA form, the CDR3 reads TGTGCCAGCAGCTCACAAAGCGGGAGGGGGCGGGGTGACATTCAGTACTTC.

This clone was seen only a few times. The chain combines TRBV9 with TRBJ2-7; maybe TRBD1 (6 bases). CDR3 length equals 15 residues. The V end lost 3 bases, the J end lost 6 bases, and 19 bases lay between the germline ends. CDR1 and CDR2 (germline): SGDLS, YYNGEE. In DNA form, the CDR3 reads TGTGCCAGCAGCGCCTCCGGGACATACTTAGGCGAGCAGTACTTC. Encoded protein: CASSASGTYLGEQYF.

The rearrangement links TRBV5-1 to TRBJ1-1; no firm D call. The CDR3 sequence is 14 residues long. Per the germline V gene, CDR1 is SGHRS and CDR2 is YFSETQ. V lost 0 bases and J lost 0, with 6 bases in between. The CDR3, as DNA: TGCGCCAGCAGCTTGGACAGCATGAACACTGAAGCTTTCTTT. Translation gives CASSLDSMNTEAFF.

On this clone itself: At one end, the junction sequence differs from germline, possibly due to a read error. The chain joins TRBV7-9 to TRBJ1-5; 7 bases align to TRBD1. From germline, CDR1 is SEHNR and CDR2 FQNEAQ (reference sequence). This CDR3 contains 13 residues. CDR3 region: CSSSQGGDQPQHF. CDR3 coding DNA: TGTTCCAGCAGCCAGGGGGGCGATCAGCCCCAGCATTTT.

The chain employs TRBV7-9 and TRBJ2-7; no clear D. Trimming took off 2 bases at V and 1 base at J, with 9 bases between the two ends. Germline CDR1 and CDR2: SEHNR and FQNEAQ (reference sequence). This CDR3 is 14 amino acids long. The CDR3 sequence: CASSLHLESYEQYF. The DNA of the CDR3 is TGTGCCAGCAGCTTACATTTAGAATCCTACGAGCAGTACTTC. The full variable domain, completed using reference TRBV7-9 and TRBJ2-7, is DTGVSQNPRHKITKRGQNVTFRCDPISEHNRLYWYRQTLGQGPEFLTYFQNEAQLEKSRLLSDRFSAERPKGSFSTLEIQRTEQGDSAMYLCASSLHLESYEQYFGPGTRLTVT.

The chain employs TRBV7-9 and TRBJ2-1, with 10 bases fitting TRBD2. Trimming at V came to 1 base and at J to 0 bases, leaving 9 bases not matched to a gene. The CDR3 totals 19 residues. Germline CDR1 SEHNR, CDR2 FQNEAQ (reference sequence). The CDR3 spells CASSLVEREGRSSYNEQFF. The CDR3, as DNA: TGTGCCAGCAGCTTAGTCGAGCGGGAGGGCCGTAGCTCCTACAATGAGCAGTTCTTC.

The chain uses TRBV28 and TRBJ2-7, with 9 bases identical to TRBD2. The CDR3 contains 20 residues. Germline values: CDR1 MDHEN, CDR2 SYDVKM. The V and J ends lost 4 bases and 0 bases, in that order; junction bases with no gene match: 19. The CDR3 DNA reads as TGTGCCAGCAGTTCTCCCTTAGCGGGAGCGACCACCGTAAGCTCCTACGAGCAGTACTTC. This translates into CASSSPLAGATTVSSYEQYF.

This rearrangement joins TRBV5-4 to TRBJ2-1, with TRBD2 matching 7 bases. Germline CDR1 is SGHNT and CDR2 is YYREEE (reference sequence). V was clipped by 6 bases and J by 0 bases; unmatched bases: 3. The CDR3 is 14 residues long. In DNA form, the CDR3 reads TGTGCCAGCACATCGGGGGGCTCCTACAATGAGCAGTTCTTC. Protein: CASTSGGSYNEQFF.

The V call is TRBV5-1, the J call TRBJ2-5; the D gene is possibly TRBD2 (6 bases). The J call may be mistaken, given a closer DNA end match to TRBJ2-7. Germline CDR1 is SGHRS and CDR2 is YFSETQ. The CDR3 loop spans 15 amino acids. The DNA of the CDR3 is TGCGCCAGCACCTCAGAGCCCGGGAGTAACTACGAGCAGTACTTC. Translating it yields CASTSEPGSNYEQYF.

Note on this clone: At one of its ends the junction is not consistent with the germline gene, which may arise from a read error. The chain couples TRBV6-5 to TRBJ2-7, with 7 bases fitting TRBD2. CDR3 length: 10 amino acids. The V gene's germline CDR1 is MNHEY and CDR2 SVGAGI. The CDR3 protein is CASSLGLPIF. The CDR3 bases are TGTGCCAGCAGTCTGGGACTACCAATCTTC.

CDR3 residues: CASSPSGSGANVLTF. The CDR3 DNA reads as TGTGCCAGCAGCCCCAGCGGCTCTGGGGCCAACGTCCTGACTTTC. This chain joins TRBV5-4 and TRBJ2-6, with D maybe TRBD2 (5 bases). Trimming stripped 4 bases from V and 0 bases from J, with 8 bases between. This CDR3 has 15 residues. CDR1 and CDR2 from the germline V gene are SGHNT and YYREEE (reference sequence).

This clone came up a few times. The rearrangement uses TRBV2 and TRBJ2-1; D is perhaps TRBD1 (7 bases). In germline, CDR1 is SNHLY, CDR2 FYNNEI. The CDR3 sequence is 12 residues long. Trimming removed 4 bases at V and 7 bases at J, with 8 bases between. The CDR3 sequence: CASSAGGNEQFF. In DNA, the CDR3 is TGTGCCAGCAGTGCAGGGGGGAATGAGCAGTTCTTC. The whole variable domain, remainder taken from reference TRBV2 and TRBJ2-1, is EPEVTQTPSHQVTQMGQEVILRCVPISNHLYFYWYRQILGQKVEFLVSFYNNEISEKSEIFDDQFSVERPDGSNFTLKIRSTKLEDSAMYFCASSAGGNEQFFGPGTRLTVL.

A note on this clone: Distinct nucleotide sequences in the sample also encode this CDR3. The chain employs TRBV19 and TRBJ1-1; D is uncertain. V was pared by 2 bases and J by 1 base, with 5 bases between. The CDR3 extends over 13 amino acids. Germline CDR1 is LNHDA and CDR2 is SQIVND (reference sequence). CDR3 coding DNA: TGTGCCAGTAGTATATCCGGGAACACTGAAGCTTTCTTT. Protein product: CASSISGNTEAFF.

The CDR3 here is CASSRPGGPTGELFF. The CDR3 DNA reads as TGTGCCAGCAGCCGTCCCGGAGGACCGACCGGGGAGCTGTTTTTT. This rearrangement joins TRBV11-2 to TRBJ2-2, with D possibly being TRBD2 (5 bases). The CDR3 covers 15 residues. Germline lookup yields CDR1 SGHAT and CDR2 FQNNGV. The V end was cut by 5 bases, the J end by 5 bases, with 15 bases between.

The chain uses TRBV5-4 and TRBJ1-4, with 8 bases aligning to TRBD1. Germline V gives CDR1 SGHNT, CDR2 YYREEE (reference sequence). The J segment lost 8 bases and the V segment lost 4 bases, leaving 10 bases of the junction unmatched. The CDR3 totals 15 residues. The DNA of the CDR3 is TGTGCCAGCAGCCCGACGGGCAGGGGGCCAGAAAAACTGTTTTTT. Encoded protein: CASSPTGRGPEKLFF.